This TCR beta chain came from a study of CD8 T cells in Susac syndrome. Random hexamers were used to reverse transcribe the RNA input (roughly 0.5 to 1 ug). An immunoSEQ multiplex PCR generated amplified TCR beta CDR3 products spanning 54 Vbeta and 13 Jbeta. TCRdb used MiXCR to reprocess the immunoSEQ multiplex PCR reads, holding one entry per CDR3 protein. The sample includes 130,000 or so distinct CDR3 sequences, roughly 94% of them seen just once. The sequencing sample was made of CD8+ T cells from PBMCs. The sequence derives from a human donor with Susac syndrome.

CDR3 amino acids: CASSRGVGDTDTQYF. CDR3 sequence (DNA): TGCGCCAGCAGCCGGGGGGTGGGGGACACAGATACGCAGTATTTT. The chain recombines TRBV4-3 with TRBJ2-3; maybe TRBD2 (6 bases). V dropped 4 bases and J dropped 2 bases, with 13 bases sitting between them. CDR3 length equals 15 residues. Germline loops: CDR1 LGHNA, CDR2 YSLEER.